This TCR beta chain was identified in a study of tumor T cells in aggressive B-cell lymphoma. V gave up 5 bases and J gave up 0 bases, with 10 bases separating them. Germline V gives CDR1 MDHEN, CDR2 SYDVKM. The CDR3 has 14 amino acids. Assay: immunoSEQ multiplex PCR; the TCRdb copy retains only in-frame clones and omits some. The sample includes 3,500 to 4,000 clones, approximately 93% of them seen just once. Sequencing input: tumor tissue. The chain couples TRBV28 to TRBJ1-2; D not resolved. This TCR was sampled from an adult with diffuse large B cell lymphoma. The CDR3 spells CASSPPGANYGYTF. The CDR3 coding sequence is TGTGCCAGCAGTCCTCCGGGAGCTAACTATGGCTACACCTTC.